Below are 30 T cell receptor beta chains sequenced from a single sample in a study of Ad26.COV2.S vaccination and SARS-CoV-2 variants. Treatment given: some 19 received Ad26.COV2.S at low or high dose, single or two shots; several received placebo; per-sample allocation not given. Specimen acquisition occurred on day 63 following the initial vaccine or placebo injection. Sequencing used immunoSEQ multiplex PCR; TCRdb keeps in-frame clones, though not all of them. The sample lists some 250,000 clones, approximately 87% seen once, with around a tenth in the top ten. Sequenced here: peripheral blood, sampled in a trial of Ad26.COV2.S vaccine versus placebo. These receptors were collected from a person between 18 and 65 years old who received the Ad26.COV2.S COVID-19 vaccine or a placebo.

This chain links TRBV7-8 with TRBJ2-7; possible D gene TRBD1, 6 bases. V was trimmed by 5 bases and J by 5 bases, leaving 10 bases between them. Germline V gene data show CDR1 as SGHVS and CDR2 as FQNEAQ. CDR3 length: 12 residues. The CDR3 sequence: CASSLHRDEQYF. CDR3 coding DNA: TGTGCCAGCAGCCTGCACAGGGACGAGCAGTACTTC.

The chain couples TRBV24-1 to TRBJ2-1; D possibly corresponds to TRBD2 (6 bases). CDR1 is KGHDR, CDR2 SFDVKD, per germline. V lost 4 bases to trimming and J lost 4 bases, with 19 bases between them. The CDR3 covers 17 residues. This CDR3 is CATSDPTLSGSYNEQFF. The DNA for the CDR3 is TGTGCCACCAGTGACCCAACTCTCAGCGGGTCTTACAATGAGCAGTTCTTC.

This chain connects TRBV5-1 to TRBJ2-2, with TRBD1 identical over 7 bases. V trimming: 4 bases; J trimming: 6 bases; junction bases outside the gene matches: 6. The CDR3 totals 14 residues. Per germline, CDR1 SGHRS and CDR2 YFSETQ. The CDR3: CASSLTGKAGELFF. DNA for the CDR3: TGCGCCAGCAGCCTGACAGGGAAAGCCGGGGAGCTGTTTTTT.

This chain uses TRBV7-2 with TRBJ2-7; D may be TRBD2 (7 bases). CDR1 and CDR2 from the germline V gene are SGHTA and FQGNSA. V dropped 3 bases and J dropped 3 bases, with 12 bases sitting between them. CDR3 length: 14 amino acids. The CDR3 nucleotides read TGTGCCAGCAGCTTGAGCGGGACACTCTACGAGCAGTACTTC. Its protein is CASSLSGTLYEQYF.

V gene TRBV5-1 combines with J gene TRBJ2-7; the match to TRBD2 covers 10 bases. The trim removed 0 bases at V and 6 bases at J, leaving 6 bases unmatched. The CDR3 consists of 15 residues. Germline V gene data show CDR1 as SGHRS and CDR2 as YFSETQ. This chain's CDR3 is CASSLALAGVVEQYF. The CDR3 nucleotides read TGCGCCAGCAGCTTGGCGCTAGCGGGGGTAGTCGAGCAGTACTTC.

The genes are TRBV7-8 and TRBJ2-1; D gene ambiguous. The CDR3 is 13 amino acids. V was pared by 4 bases and J by 5 bases, with 9 bases between. Germline CDR1 is SGHVS and CDR2 is FQNEAQ. CDR3 DNA sequence: TGTGCCAGCAGCTCCGGGTGGAACAATGAGCAGTTCTTC. It is translated as CASSSGWNNEQFF.

The CDR3 loop reads CASSLEPRSSYNSPLHF. In DNA form, the CDR3 reads TGTGCCAGCAGCTTGGAACCCAGGAGCTCCTATAATTCACCCCTCCACTTT. V is TRBV5-5 and J is TRBJ1-6; D is undetermined. This CDR3 spans 17 amino acids. Germline-derived CDR1 and CDR2 are SGHKS and YYEKEE (reference sequence). Between the trimmed V and J ends, which lost 0 bases and 0 bases, there was a span of 10 bases.

The V and J genes are TRBV19 and TRBJ2-1, with TRBD2 matching over 12 bases. The V gene's germline CDR1 is LNHDA and CDR2 SQIVND (reference sequence). The CDR3 is 16 residues long. Trimming at V came to 4 bases and at J to 4 bases, leaving 5 bases not matched to a gene. CDR3 nucleotides: TGTGCCAGTAGTACTCTAGCGGGGGGGCGATACAATGAGCAGTTCTTC. Residues: CASSTLAGGRYNEQFF.

This chain joins TRBV5-1 and TRBJ2-5; the match to TRBD1 covers 7 bases. Germline V lookup: CDR1 SGHRS, CDR2 YFSETQ. The length of the CDR3 is 17 residues. Trimming took 7 bases from V and 2 from J; bases not matched to a gene: 17. The CDR3 is CASGKPGQTIQQETQYF. CDR3 coding DNA: TGCGCCAGCGGTAAACCGGGACAGACAATTCAACAAGAGACCCAGTACTTC.

This chain links TRBV10-3 with TRBJ1-6; tentatively, D is TRBD1 (5 bases). Germline V gives CDR1 ENHRY, CDR2 SYGVKD. The CDR3 totals 12 residues. The germline V and J ends were trimmed by 6 bases and 7 bases, with 7 bases remaining between them. Here the CDR3 reads CAIRGLNSPLHF. DNA for the CDR3: TGTGCCATCAGGGGACTAAATTCACCCCTCCACTTT.

This clone was detected only once. The chain couples TRBV10-3 to TRBJ1-4; 8 bases are a match to TRBD1. The V gene end was trimmed by 10 bases and the J gene end by 0 bases; junction bases not matched to a gene: 7. The CDR3 has 15 amino acids. The germline CDR1 and CDR2 sequences are ENHRY and SYGVKD. CDR3 sequence: CASSRGPPTNEKLFF. The DNA for the CDR3 is TGTGCCAGCTCCAGGGGGCCTCCAACTAATGAAAAACTGTTTTTT.

The rearrangement joins TRBV6-5 to TRBJ2-3; 7 bases agree with TRBD1. The germline gives CDR1 MNHEY, CDR2 SVGAGI. The CDR3 loop spans 15 amino acids. V lost 2 bases, J lost 5 bases, and 7 bases stayed unmatched. CDR3 nucleotides: TGTGCCAGCAGTTACCCTAAGGGGGCAGAAGATACGCAGTATTTT. Its translation: CASSYPKGAEDTQYF.

V is TRBV25-1 and J is TRBJ2-7, with 8 bases lining up with TRBD1. J gave up 1 base and V 0 bases, and 8 bases lay outside the gene matches. CDR1 is MGHDK and CDR2 is SYGVNS in the germline V gene. The CDR3 extends over 17 amino acids. The CDR3 reads CASSEYTSRTGSYEQYF. In nucleotides, the CDR3 is TGTGCCAGCAGTGAATATACCAGCCGGACAGGGTCCTACGAGCAGTACTTC.

The CDR3 coding sequence is TGCGCCAGCAGCTACTCCCCGTTTCGGGACTATGGCTACACCTTC. Protein: CASSYSPFRDYGYTF. The gene calls are TRBV5-1 and TRBJ1-2, with D unclear. The CDR3 totals 15 residues. Germline V lookup: CDR1 SGHRS, CDR2 YFSETQ. V gave up 3 bases and J gave up 3 bases, with 15 bases separating them. Looking up the rest from reference TRBV5-1 and TRBJ1-2 gives the full variable domain: KAGVTQTPRYLIKTRGQQVTLSCSPISGHRSVSWYQQTPGQGLQFLFEYFSETQRNKGNFPGRFSGRQFSNSRSEMNVSTLELGDSALYLCASSYSPFRDYGYTFGSGTRLTVV.

The chain employs TRBV6-5 and TRBJ1-1, with 9 bases that match TRBD1. The CDR3 extends over 14 amino acids. Germline V lookup: CDR1 MNHEY, CDR2 SVGAGI. Trimming at V came to 7 bases and at J to 3 bases, leaving 6 bases not matched to a gene. The CDR3 DNA reads TGTGCCAGCACCCTCTGGACAGGGGACACTGAAGCTTTCTTT. Protein: CASTLWTGDTEAFF.

V and J are TRBV12-3 or TRBV12-4 and TRBJ2-2, with a tentative D call TRBD2 (5 bases). With 6 bases removed from V and 5 bases from J, the gap between germline ends came to 10 bases. The CDR3 contains 13 residues. The CDR3, as DNA: TGTGCCAGCAGGAGGACGGGGACCGGGGAGCTGTTTTTT. This encodes CASRRTGTGELFF.

The chain links TRBV27 to TRBJ2-7, with 15 bases lining up with TRBD2. Trimming took 5 bases from V and 6 from J; bases not matched to a gene: 17. Germline CDR1 is MNHEY and CDR2 is SMNVEV (reference sequence). This CDR3 is 19 amino acids long. CDR3 region: CASSLYNPGLAGGLREQYF. For the CDR3, the DNA is TGTGCCAGCAGTCTTTACAACCCGGGACTAGCGGGGGGTTTGCGCGAGCAGTACTTC.

The chain is built from TRBV19 and TRBJ2-2, with TRBD2 identical over 14 bases. The CDR3 sequence is 16 residues long. Germline trimming cut 3 bases from V and 8 bases from J; bases unmatched to any gene: 5. Germline V gene sequence: CDR1 LNHDA, CDR2 SQIVND (reference sequence). Here the CDR3 DNA reads TGTGCCAGTAGTATCTCCGGGACTAGCGGGGGAGGGGAGCTGTTTTTT. It codes for CASSISGTSGGGELFF.

The CDR3 is CASSQDPGGGNTEAFF. The CDR3 bases are TGCGCCAGCAGCCAAGACCCCGGAGGGGGCAACACTGAAGCTTTCTTT. The chain employs TRBV4-3 and TRBJ1-1, with TRBD1 matching 7 bases. CDR3 length equals 16 residues. With V trimmed by 0 bases and J by 2 bases, 6 bases remained unmatched. In germline, CDR1 is LGHNA, CDR2 YSLEER.

The gene calls are TRBV11-3 and TRBJ2-3; 7 bases are a match to TRBD2. Germline V gene data show CDR1 as SGHNT and CDR2 as YENEEA. The CDR3 length is 15 residues. V shed 3 bases, J shed 4 bases, and the junction held 7 bases outside the gene matches. The CDR3 DNA follows: TGTGCCAGCAGCTTTGGGGCGGGGGACTCAGATACGCAGTATTTT. It translates to CASSFGAGDSDTQYF. Full variable domain (rest looked up from reference TRBV11-3 and TRBJ2-3): EAGVVQSPRYKIIEKKQPVAFWCNPISGHNTLYWYLQNLGQGPELLIRYENEEAVDDSQLPKDRFSAERLKGVDSTLKIQPAELGDSAVYLCASSFGAGDSDTQYFGPGTRLTVL.

This rearrangement joins TRBV5-1 to TRBJ1-1; D might be TRBD1 (5 bases). Germline loops: CDR1 SGHRS, CDR2 YFSETQ. Trimming pared 7 bases from V and 1 base from J, leaving 11 bases between. The CDR3 has 13 residues. The CDR3 DNA reads TGCGCCAGCGGGTCCGACAGGAACACTGAAGCTTTCTTT. Its translation is CASGSDRNTEAFF.

With respect to this clone: Other DNA sequences of this sample code for an identical CDR3. In nucleotides, the CDR3 is TGTGCCAGCAGTTTGGGACAGGGGGCCTACGAGCAGTACTTC. Its protein product is CASSLGQGAYEQYF. The rearrangement links TRBV7-9 to TRBJ2-7; 11 nucleotides agree with TRBD1. The CDR3 has 14 residues. J gave up 2 bases and V 6 bases, and 3 bases lay outside the gene matches. Germline CDR1 is SEHNR and CDR2 is FQNEAQ (reference sequence).

The chain recombines TRBV7-9 with TRBJ2-7; D is undetermined. The CDR3 runs 12 residues. V lost 3 bases and J 4 bases, leaving 7 bases between the germline ends. In germline, CDR1 is SEHNR, CDR2 FQNEAQ (reference sequence). CDR3 nucleotide sequence: TGTGCCAGCAGCTTGGTGTTGTACGAGCAGTACTTC. Protein: CASSLVLYEQYF. Full variable domain (missing parts from reference TRBV7-9 and TRBJ2-7): DTGVSQNPRHKITKRGQNVTFRCDPISEHNRLYWYRQTLGQGPEFLTYFQNEAQLEKSRLLSDRFSAERPKGSFSTLEIQRTEQGDSAMYLCASSLVLYEQYFGPGTRLTVT.

The rearrangement links TRBV19 to TRBJ2-5; D is possibly TRBD1 or TRBD2 (5 bases each). The CDR3 consists of 15 residues. Looked up from germline, CDR1 is LNHDA and CDR2 is SQIVND (reference sequence). Trimming pared 6 bases from V and 4 bases from J, leaving 18 bases between. CDR3 in DNA: TGTGCCAGTAGCCCGGGACCCCGAGTCAGAGAGACCCAGTACTTC. The encoded protein is CASSPGPRVRETQYF.

V is TRBV5-6 and J is TRBJ2-2, with D possibly matching TRBD1 (6 bases). V gave up 0 bases and J gave up 2 bases, with 11 bases separating them. Germline assignment: CDR1 SGHDT and CDR2 YYEEEE. CDR3 size: 16 residues. CDR3 coding DNA: TGTGCCAGCAGCTTGGTTACGGGGACAAACACCGGGGAGCTGTTTTTT. This codes for CASSLVTGTNTGELFF. Together with reference TRBV5-6 and TRBJ2-2, the CDR3 gives the full variable domain: DAGVTQSPTHLIKTRGQQVTLRCSPKSGHDTVSWYQQALGQGPQFIFQYYEEEERQRGNFPDRFSGHQFPNYSSELNVNALLLGDSALYLCASSLVTGTNTGELFFGEGSRLTVL.

The chain combines TRBV28 with TRBJ2-2; 7 bases agree with TRBD1. This CDR3 is 13 amino acids long. The germline CDR1 and CDR2 sequences are MDHEN and SYDVKM. J gave up 4 bases and V 7 bases, and 3 bases lay outside the gene matches. CDR3 amino acids: CASKTGATGELFF. The CDR3 DNA reads TGTGCCAGCAAAACAGGGGCCACCGGGGAGCTGTTTTTT.

V is TRBV5-1 and J is TRBJ2-4; D is tentatively TRBD1 or TRBD2 (6 bases each). The CDR3 totals 14 residues. Trimming stripped 4 bases from V and 3 bases from J, with 11 bases between. The germline V gene encodes CDR1 SGHRS and CDR2 YFSETQ. CDR3 in amino acids: CASSARGDKNIQYF. The DNA of the CDR3 is TGCGCCAGCAGCGCAAGGGGGGACAAAAACATTCAGTACTTC.

This rearrangement joins TRBV6-5 to TRBJ2-5; D may be TRBD1 (5 bases). V dropped 2 bases and J dropped 1 base, with 11 bases sitting between them. CDR1 MNHEY and CDR2 SVGAGI come from the germline V gene. The CDR3 has 15 residues. As DNA, the CDR3 is TGTGCCAGCAGTTACGATGGGGCTACCCAAGAGACCCAGTACTTC. This translates into CASSYDGATQETQYF.

The chain is built from TRBV27 and TRBJ1-1; D perhaps matches TRBD1 (5 bases). The CDR3 covers 14 residues. In germline, CDR1 is MNHEY, CDR2 SMNVEV (reference sequence). Trimming took off 4 bases at V and 5 bases at J, with 14 bases between the two ends. The CDR3 nucleotides read TGTGCCAGCAGTTGGTCAGGGCTTGGGACTGAAGCTTTCTTT. Amino acid sequence: CASSWSGLGTEAFF.

V gene TRBV6-2 or TRBV6-3 combines with J gene TRBJ2-1; no clear D. This CDR3 spans 12 amino acids. Germline-derived CDR1 and CDR2 are MNHEY and SVGEGT. The ends were cut back, 2 bases at V and 7 bases at J, with 6 bases in the middle. CDR3 sequence reads: CASSYARNEQFF. DNA of the CDR3: TGTGCCAGCAGTTACGCGAGGAATGAGCAGTTCTTC.